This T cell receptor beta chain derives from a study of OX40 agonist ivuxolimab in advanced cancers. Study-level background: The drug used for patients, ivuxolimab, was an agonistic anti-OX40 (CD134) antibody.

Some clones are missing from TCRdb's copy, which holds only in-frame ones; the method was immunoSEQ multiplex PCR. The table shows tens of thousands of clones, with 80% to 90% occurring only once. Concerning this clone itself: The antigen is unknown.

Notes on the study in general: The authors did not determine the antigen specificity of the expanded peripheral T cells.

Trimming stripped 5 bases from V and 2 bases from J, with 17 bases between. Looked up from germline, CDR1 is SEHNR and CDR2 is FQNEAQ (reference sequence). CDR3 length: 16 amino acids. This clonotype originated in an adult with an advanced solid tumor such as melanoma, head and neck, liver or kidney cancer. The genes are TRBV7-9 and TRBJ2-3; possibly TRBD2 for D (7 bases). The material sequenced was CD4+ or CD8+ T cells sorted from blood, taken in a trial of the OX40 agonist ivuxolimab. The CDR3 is CASSPFGGLPTDTQYF. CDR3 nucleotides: TGTGCCAGCAGCCCATTCGGGGGGCTCCCCACAGATACGCAGTATTTT.